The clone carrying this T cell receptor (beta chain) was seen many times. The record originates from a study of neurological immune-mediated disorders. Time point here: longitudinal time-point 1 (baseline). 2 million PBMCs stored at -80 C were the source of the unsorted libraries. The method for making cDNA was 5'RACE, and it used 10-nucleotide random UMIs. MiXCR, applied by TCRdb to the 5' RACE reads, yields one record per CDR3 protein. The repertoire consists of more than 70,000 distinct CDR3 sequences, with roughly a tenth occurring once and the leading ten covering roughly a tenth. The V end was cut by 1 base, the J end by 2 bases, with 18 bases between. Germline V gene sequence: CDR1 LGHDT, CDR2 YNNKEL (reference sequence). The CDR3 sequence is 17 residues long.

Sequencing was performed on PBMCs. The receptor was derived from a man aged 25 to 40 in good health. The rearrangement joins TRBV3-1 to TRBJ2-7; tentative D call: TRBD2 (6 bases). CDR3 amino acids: CASSQVGPAGIPYEQYF. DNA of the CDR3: TGTGCCAGCAGCCAAGTGGGCCCAGCGGGTATCCCCTACGAGCAGTACTTC.